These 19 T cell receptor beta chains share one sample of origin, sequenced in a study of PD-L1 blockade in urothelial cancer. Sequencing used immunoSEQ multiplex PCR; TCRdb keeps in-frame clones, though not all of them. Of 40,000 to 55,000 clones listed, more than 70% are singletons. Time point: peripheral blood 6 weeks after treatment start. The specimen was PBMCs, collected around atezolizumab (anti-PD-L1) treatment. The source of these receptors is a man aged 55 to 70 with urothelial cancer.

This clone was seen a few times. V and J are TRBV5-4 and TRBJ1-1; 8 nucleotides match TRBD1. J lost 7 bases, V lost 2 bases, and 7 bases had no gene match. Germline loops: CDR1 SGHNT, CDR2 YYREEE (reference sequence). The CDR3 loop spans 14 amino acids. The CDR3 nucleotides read TGTGCCAGCAGCTTACGGGTCGACAGGGGTGAAGCTTTCTTT. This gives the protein CASSLRVDRGEAFF.

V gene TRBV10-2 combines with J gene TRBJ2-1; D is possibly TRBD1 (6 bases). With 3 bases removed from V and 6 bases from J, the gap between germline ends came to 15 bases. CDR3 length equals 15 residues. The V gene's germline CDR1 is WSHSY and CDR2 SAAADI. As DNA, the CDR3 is TGCGCCAGCAGTGAAGGCCAGGGGATTAGCAATGAGCAGTTCTTC. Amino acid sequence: CASSEGQGISNEQFF.

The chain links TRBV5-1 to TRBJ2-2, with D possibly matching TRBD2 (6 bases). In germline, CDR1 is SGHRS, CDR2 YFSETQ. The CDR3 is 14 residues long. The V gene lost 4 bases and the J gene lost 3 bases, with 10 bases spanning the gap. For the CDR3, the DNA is TGCGCCAGCAGCAATGGACTACACACCGGGGAGCTGTTTTTT. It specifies CASSNGLHTGELFF.

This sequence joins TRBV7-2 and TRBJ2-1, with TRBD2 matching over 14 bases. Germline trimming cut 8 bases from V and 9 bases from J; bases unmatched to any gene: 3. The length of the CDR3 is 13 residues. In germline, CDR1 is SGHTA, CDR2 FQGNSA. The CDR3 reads CASRLAGGAEQFF. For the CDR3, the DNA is TGTGCCAGCCGACTAGCGGGAGGGGCTGAGCAGTTCTTC.

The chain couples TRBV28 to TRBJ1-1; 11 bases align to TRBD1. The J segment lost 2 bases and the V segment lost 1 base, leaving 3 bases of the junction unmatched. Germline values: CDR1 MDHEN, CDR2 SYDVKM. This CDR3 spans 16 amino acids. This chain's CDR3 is CASSLSDRGLNTEAFF. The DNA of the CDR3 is TGTGCCAGCAGTTTATCGGACAGGGGGCTAAACACTGAAGCTTTCTTT.

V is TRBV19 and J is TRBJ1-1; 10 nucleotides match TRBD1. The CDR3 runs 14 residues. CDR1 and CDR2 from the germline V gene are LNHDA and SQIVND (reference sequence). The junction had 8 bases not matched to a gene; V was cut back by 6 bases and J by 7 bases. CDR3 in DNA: TGTGCCAGTAGCTTGACAGGGGGCGCGAATGAAGCTTTCTTT. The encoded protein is CASSLTGGANEAFF.

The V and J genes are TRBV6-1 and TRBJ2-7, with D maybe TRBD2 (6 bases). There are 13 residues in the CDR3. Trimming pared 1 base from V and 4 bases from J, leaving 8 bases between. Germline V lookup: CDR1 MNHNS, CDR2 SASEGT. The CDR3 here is CASSEGGEYEQYF. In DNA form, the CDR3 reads TGTGCCAGCAGTGAAGGGGGGGAATACGAGCAGTACTTC.

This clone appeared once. The CDR3 region is CASSPPGLSSYEQYF. DNA of the CDR3: TGTGCCAGCAGCCCGCCAGGGTTGAGCTCCTACGAGCAGTACTTC. This rearrangement joins TRBV7-2 to TRBJ2-7; tentatively, D is TRBD1 (5 bases). Germline assignment: CDR1 SGHTA and CDR2 FQGNSA. The V end lost 5 bases, the J end lost 0 bases, and 14 bases lay between the germline ends. There are 15 residues in the CDR3.

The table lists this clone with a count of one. The CDR3 sequence is CSVRLAGVGEQFF. The CDR3 DNA is TGCAGCGTTCGACTAGCGGGAGTGGGTGAGCAGTTCTTC. The V and J genes are TRBV29-1 and TRBJ2-1; 12 bases line up with TRBD2. Per germline, CDR1 SQVTM and CDR2 ANQGSEA. The V and J ends lost 5 bases and 9 bases, in that order; junction bases with no gene match: 5. The CDR3 runs 13 residues.

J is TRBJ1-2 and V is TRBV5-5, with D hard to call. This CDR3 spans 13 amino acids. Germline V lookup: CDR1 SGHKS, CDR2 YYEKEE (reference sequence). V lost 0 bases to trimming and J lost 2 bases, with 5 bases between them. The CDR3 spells CASSLAQNYGYTF. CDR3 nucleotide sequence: TGTGCCAGCAGCTTGGCACAGAACTATGGCTACACCTTC. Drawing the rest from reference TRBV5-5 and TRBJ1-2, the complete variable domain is DAGVTQSPTHLIKTRGQQVTLRCSPISGHKSVSWYQQVLGQGPQFIFQYYEKEERGRGNFPDRFSARQFPNYSSELNVNALLLGDSALYLCASSLAQNYGYTFGSGTRLTVV.

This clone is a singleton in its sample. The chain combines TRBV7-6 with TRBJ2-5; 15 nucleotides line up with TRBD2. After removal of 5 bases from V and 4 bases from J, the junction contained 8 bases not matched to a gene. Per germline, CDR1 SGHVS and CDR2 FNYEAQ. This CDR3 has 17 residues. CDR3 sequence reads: CASSQGLAGGIVETQYF. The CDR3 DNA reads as TGTGCCAGCAGCCAGGGACTAGCGGGGGGTATTGTAGAGACCCAGTACTTC.

In nucleotides, the CDR3 is TGTGCCAGCTCACCAGCTATACCCGGACAGCGTGGAAACACCATATATTTT. Amino acid sequence: CASSPAIPGQRGNTIYF. The chain uses TRBV18 and TRBJ1-3; TRBD1 might be the D (6 bases). Trimming pared 2 bases from V and 3 bases from J, leaving 17 bases between. Germline V gene lookup returns CDR1 KGHSH and CDR2 LQKENI. The CDR3 runs 17 residues.

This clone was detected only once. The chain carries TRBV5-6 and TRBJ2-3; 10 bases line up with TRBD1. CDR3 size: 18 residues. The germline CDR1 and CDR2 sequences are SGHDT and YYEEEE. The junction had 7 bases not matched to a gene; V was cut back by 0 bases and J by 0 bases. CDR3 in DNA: TGTGCCAGCAGCTTGGGAAGGACAGGGGGATTCAGCACAGATACGCAGTATTTT. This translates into CASSLGRTGGFSTDTQYF.

CDR3 sequence (DNA): TGTGCCAGCAGCTTAGGTGGGGCGGAGACCCAGTACTTC. Its protein product is CASSLGGAETQYF. J is TRBJ2-5 and V is TRBV11-2, with a tentative D call TRBD1 (5 bases). CDR1 and CDR2 (germline): SGHAT, FQNNGV. The ends were cut back, 1 base at V and 5 bases at J, with 8 bases in the middle. The CDR3 covers 13 residues.

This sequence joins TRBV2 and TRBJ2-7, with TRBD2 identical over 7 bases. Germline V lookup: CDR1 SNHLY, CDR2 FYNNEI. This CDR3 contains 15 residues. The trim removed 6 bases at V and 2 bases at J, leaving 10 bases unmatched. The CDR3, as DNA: TGTGCCAGCAGGAAAGAGGCTAGCGGAGCCTACGAGCAGTACTTC. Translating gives CASRKEASGAYEQYF.

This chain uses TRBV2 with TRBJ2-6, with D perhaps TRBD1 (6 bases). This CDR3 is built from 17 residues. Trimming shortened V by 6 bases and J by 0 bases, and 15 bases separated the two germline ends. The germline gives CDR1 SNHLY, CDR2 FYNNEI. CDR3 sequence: CASRDGQRPSGANVLTF. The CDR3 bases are TGTGCCAGCAGGGATGGACAGCGCCCCTCTGGGGCCAACGTCCTGACTTTC.

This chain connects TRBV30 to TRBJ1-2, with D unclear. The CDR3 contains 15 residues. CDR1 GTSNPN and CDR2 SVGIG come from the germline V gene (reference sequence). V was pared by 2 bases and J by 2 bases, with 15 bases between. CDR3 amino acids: CAWSLRGKGNYGYTF. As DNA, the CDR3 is TGTGCCTGGAGTCTTCGGGGAAAGGGAAACTATGGCTACACCTTC. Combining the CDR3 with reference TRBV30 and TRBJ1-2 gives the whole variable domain SQTIHQWPATLVQPVGSPLSLECTVEGTSNPNLYWYRQAAGRGLQLLFYSVGIGQISSEVPQNLSASRPQDRQFILSSKKLLLSDSGFYLCAWSLRGKGNYGYTFGSGTRLTVV.

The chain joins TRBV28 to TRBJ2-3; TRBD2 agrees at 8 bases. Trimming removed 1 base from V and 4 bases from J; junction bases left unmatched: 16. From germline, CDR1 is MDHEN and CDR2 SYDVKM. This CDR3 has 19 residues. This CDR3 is CASSLYGIGAGVAPDTQYF. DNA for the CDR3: TGTGCCAGCAGTTTATATGGTATAGGAGCGGGAGTTGCCCCAGATACGCAGTATTTT. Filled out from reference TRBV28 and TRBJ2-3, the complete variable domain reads DVKVTQSSRYLVKRTGEKVFLECVQDMDHENMFWYRQDPGLGLRLIYFSYDVKMKEKGDIPEGYSVSREKKERFSLILESASTNQTSMYLCASSLYGIGAGVAPDTQYFGPGTRLTVL.

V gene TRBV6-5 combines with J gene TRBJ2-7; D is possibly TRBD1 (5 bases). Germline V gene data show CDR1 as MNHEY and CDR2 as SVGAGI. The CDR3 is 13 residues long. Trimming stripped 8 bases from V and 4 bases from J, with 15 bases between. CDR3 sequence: CASSRVGGYEQYF. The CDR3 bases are TGTGCCAGCTCCAGGGTCGGTGGGTACGAGCAGTACTTC.